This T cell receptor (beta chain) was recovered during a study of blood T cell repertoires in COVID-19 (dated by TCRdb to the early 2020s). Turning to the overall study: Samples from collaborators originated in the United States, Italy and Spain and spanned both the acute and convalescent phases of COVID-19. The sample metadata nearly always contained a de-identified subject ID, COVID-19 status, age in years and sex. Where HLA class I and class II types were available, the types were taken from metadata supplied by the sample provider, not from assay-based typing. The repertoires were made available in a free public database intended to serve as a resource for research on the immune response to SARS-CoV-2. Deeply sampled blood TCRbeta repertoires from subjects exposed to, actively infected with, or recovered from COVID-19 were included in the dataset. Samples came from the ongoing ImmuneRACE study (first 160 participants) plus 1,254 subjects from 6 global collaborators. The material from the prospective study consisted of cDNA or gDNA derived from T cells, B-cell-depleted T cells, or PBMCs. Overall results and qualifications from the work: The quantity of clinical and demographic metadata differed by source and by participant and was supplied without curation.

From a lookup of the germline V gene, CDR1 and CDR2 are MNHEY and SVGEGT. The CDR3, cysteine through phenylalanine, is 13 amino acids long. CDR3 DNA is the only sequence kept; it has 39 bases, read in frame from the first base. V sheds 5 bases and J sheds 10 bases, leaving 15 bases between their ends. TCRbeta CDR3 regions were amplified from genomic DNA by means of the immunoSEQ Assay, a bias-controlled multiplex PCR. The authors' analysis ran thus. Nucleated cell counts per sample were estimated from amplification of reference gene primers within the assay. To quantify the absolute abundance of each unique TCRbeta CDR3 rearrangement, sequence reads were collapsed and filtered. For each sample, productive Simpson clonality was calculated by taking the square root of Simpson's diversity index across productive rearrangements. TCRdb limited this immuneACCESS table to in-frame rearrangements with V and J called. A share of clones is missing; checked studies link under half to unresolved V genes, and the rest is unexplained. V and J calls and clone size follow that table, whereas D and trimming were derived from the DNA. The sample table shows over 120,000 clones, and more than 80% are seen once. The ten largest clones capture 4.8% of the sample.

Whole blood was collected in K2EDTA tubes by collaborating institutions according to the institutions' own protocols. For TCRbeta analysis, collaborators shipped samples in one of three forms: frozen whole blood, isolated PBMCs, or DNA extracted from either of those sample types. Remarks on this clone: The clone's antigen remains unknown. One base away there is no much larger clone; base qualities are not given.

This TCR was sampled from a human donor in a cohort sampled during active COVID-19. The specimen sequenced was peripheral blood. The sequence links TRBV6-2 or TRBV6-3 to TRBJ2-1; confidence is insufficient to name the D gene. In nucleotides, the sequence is TGTGCCAGCAGTCTGGAGAGTCCAAGCGAGCAGTTCTTC. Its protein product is CASSLESPSEQFF.